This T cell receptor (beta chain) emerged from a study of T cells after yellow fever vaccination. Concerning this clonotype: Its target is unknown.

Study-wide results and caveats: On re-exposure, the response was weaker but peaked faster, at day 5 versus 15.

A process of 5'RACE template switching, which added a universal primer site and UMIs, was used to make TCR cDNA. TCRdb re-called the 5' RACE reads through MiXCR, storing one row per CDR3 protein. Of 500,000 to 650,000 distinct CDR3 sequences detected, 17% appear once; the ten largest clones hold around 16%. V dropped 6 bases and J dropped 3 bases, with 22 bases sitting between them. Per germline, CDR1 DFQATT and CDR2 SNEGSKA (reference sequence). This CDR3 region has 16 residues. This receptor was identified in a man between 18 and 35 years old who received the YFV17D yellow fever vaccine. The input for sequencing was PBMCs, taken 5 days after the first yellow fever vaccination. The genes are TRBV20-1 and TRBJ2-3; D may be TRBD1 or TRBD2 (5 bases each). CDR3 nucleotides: TGCAGTGCCCCGAGGACAAAACGGGACGGGACAGATACGCAGTATTTT. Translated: CSAPRTKRDGTDTQYF.